One and the same sample provided the 20 T cell receptor beta chains below, sequenced in a study of blood T cell repertoires in COVID-19. Method: immunoSEQ multiplex PCR; TCRdb's copy keeps in-frame clones and lacks some. The repertoire holds fewer than 250,000 clones, 87% seen once, with just over 2.5% in the top ten. Sequencing used PBMCs or T cells enriched from blood (not recorded which). The receptor source for this set is a woman aged 30 to 39 with acute COVID-19.

The genes are TRBV3-1 (or the pseudogene TRBV3-2) and TRBJ1-2; maybe TRBD1 (6 bases). This CDR3 has 14 residues. Per germline, CDR1 LGHDT and CDR2 YNNKEL (reference sequence). The V and J ends lost 4 bases and 4 bases respectively, with 13 bases between them. Here the CDR3 DNA reads TGTGCCAGCAGCCCCCGACAGGTCCCCTATGGCTACACCTTC. As protein: CASSPRQVPYGYTF.

The CDR3 DNA reads as TGCGCCAGCAGCCCGAAGGACAGCTCCAGCACTGAAGCTTTCTTT. Protein: CASSPKDSSSTEAFF. V and J are TRBV4-3 and TRBJ1-1; TRBD1 might be the D (6 bases). Germline lookup yields CDR1 LGHNA and CDR2 YSLEER. This CDR3 region has 15 residues. V lost 4 bases and J 4 bases, leaving 16 bases between the germline ends.

This clone occurred once. The chain has TRBV19 and TRBJ1-5, with 7 bases aligning to TRBD1. The V segment lost 8 bases and the J segment 6 bases; nucleotides outside the gene matches: 13. CDR3 size: 15 residues. Germline-derived CDR1 and CDR2 are LNHDA and SQIVND (reference sequence). The CDR3 region is CASGRTGATGQPQHF. CDR3 DNA sequence: TGTGCCAGTGGTCGGACAGGCGCAACAGGTCAGCCCCAGCATTTT.

The chain is built from TRBV5-4 and TRBJ1-2, with D uncertain. Germline V CDR1 and CDR2: SGHNT, YYREEE (reference sequence). Trimming stripped 2 bases from V and 4 bases from J, with 18 bases between. The CDR3 is 16 residues long. CDR3 sequence reads: CASSFTTTQNRYGYTF. The CDR3 DNA is TGTGCCAGCAGCTTTACAACCACACAGAACCGCTATGGCTACACCTTC.

This rearrangement joins TRBV19 to TRBJ1-2; a possible D gene is TRBD1 (6 bases). Germline loops: CDR1 LNHDA, CDR2 SQIVND (reference sequence). The CDR3 runs 15 residues. The V and J ends lost 3 bases and 7 bases respectively, with 18 bases between them. This CDR3 is CASSIGPLAGVGYTF. The DNA of the CDR3 is TGTGCCAGTAGTATTGGGCCCTTGGCAGGGGTTGGCTACACCTTC.

V is TRBV4-1 and J is TRBJ1-4; a possible D gene is TRBD1 (6 bases). The CDR3 runs 16 residues. The V gene lost 4 bases and the J gene lost 0 bases, with 12 bases spanning the gap. CDR1 and CDR2 (germline): MGHRA, YSYEKL. This CDR3 reads CASSRGAGATNEKLFF. CDR3 sequence (DNA): TGCGCCAGCAGCCGAGGAGCAGGGGCAACTAATGAAAAACTGTTTTTT.

A remark on this clone: The sample holds other DNA sequences that translate to the same CDR3. The chain carries TRBV5-1 and TRBJ2-1, with a weak D call TRBD2 (5 bases). The V gene lost 2 bases and the J gene lost 0 bases, with 9 bases spanning the gap. The germline V gene encodes CDR1 SGHRS and CDR2 YFSETQ. This CDR3 region has 15 residues. Here the CDR3 DNA reads TGCGCCAGCAGCTTAACGGGGAGCTCCTACAATGAGCAGTTCTTC. It is translated as CASSLTGSSYNEQFF.

The rearrangement joins TRBV25-1 to TRBJ1-4; D is uncertain. This CDR3 has 15 residues. CDR1 and CDR2 from the germline V gene are MGHDK and SYGVNS. V dropped 4 bases and J dropped 7 bases, with 16 bases sitting between them. CDR3 bases: TGTGCCAGCAGTGGTCTGAGGGCGTACGCTGAAAAACTGTTTTTT. Its translation is CASSGLRAYAEKLFF.

This clone was observed a single time. This rearrangement joins TRBV7-2 to TRBJ2-3, with 8 bases identical to TRBD2. V trimming: 3 bases; J trimming: 3 bases; junction bases outside the gene matches: 2. The CDR3 consists of 14 residues. Germline CDR1 SGHTA, CDR2 FQGNSA. The CDR3 bases are TGTGCCAGCAGCTTGACTAGCGAAACAGATACGCAGTATTTT. It is translated as CASSLTSETDTQYF.

The rearrangement links TRBV6-5 to TRBJ1-5, with D possibly matching TRBD1 (6 bases). The CDR3 loop spans 14 amino acids. V was shortened by 6 bases and J by 5 bases, with 14 bases between the two germline ends. The germline gives CDR1 MNHEY, CDR2 SVGAGI. As DNA, the CDR3 is TGTGCCAGCAGACCCGGGGGGGCCGATCAGCCCCAGCATTTT. Its protein is CASRPGGADQPQHF.

About this clone: Germline is not matched at one junction end, which may reflect a read error. The chain recombines TRBV18 with TRBJ1-5; D unresolved. CDR3 length: 13 amino acids. CDR1 and CDR2 (germline): KGHSH, LQKENI. CDR3 amino acids: CASSPGSSQPQHF. The CDR3 region has the DNA TGTGCCAGCTCACCGGGGAGCAGTCAGCCCCAGCATTTT.

The J gene is TRBJ1-5, the V gene TRBV18; 7 nucleotides agree with TRBD1. The CDR3 covers 16 residues. The V and J ends lost 6 bases and 0 bases, in that order; junction bases with no gene match: 8. Germline loops: CDR1 KGHSH, CDR2 LQKENI. CDR3 amino acids: CASSPGTVYSNQPQHF. In nucleotides, the CDR3 is TGTGCCAGCTCCCCAGGGACAGTGTATAGCAATCAGCCCCAGCATTTT.

This chain links TRBV10-1 with TRBJ2-2; 7 bases map to TRBD1. This CDR3 has 15 amino acids. Germline values: CDR1 WNHNN, CDR2 SYGVQD (reference sequence). V shed 3 bases and J 6 bases; nucleotides not matched to a gene: 7. The CDR3 loop reads CASSESRTGAGELFF. The CDR3 nucleotides read TGCGCCAGCAGTGAATCTCGTACAGGGGCCGGGGAGCTGTTTTTT.

The rearrangement links TRBV29-1 to TRBJ1-1; TRBD1 matches 7 bases. The trim removed 6 bases at V and 0 bases at J, leaving 7 bases unmatched. Germline lookup yields CDR1 SQVTM and CDR2 ANQGSEA. The CDR3 covers 14 residues. CDR3 coding DNA: TGCAGCGTCCAACAACAGGGGATGAACACTGAAGCTTTCTTT. Translation: CSVQQQGMNTEAFF. The full variable domain, in which reference TRBV29-1 and TRBJ1-1 provide the parts outside the CDR3, is SAVISQKPSRDICQRGTSLTIQCQVDSQVTMMFWYRQQPGQSLTLIATANQGSEATYESGFVIDKFPISRPNLTFSTLTVSNMSPEDSSIYLCSVQQQGMNTEAFFGQGTRLTVV.

The chain is built from TRBV12-3 or TRBV12-4 and TRBJ2-1; D perhaps matches TRBD1 (5 bases). This CDR3 comprises 13 residues. Between the trimmed V and J ends, which lost 3 bases and 7 bases, there was a span of 10 bases. The CDR3 loop is CASSFSGWNEQFF. For the CDR3, the DNA is TGTGCCAGCAGTTTCTCAGGGTGGAATGAGCAGTTCTTC.

The V and J genes are TRBV18 and TRBJ1-1; 10 bases are shared with TRBD1. This CDR3 has 16 amino acids. Germline CDR1 is KGHSH and CDR2 is LQKENI. The J segment lost 1 base and the V segment lost 4 bases, leaving 6 bases of the junction unmatched. The CDR3 DNA sequence: TGTGCCAGCTCACTATTGGACAGGGGGACGAACACTGAAGCTTTCTTT. Protein product: CASSLLDRGTNTEAFF.

The table lists this clone with a count of one. The chain joins TRBV19 to TRBJ2-1; D unresolved. The germline CDR1 and CDR2 sequences are LNHDA and SQIVND (reference sequence). Trimming took off 9 bases at V and 8 bases at J, with 8 bases between the two ends. This CDR3 region has 10 residues. The chain's CDR3 is CASGLDEQFF. For the CDR3, the DNA is TGTGCCAGCGGTCTCGATGAGCAGTTCTTC.

V usage is TRBV4-1 and J usage is TRBJ1-4, with 7 bases fitting TRBD1. V gave up 0 bases and J gave up 0 bases; unmatched junction bases: 4. In germline, CDR1 is MGHRA, CDR2 YSYEKL. This CDR3 is 17 amino acids long. Here the CDR3 reads CASSQEGQPATNEKLFF. Written as DNA, the CDR3 is TGCGCCAGCAGCCAAGAGGGACAGCCTGCAACTAATGAAAAACTGTTTTTT.

This clone was seen only a few times. The chain is built from TRBV29-1 and TRBJ1-6; 8 bases match TRBD1. Germline assignment: CDR1 SQVTM and CDR2 ANQGSEA. The V segment lost 6 bases and the J segment 8 bases; nucleotides outside the gene matches: 6. The CDR3 is made up of 13 amino acids. In nucleotides, the CDR3 is TGCAGCGTAGCAACAGGGGGTTATTCACCCCTCCACTTT. Protein sequence: CSVATGGYSPLHF.

The V call is TRBV5-1, the J call TRBJ2-5; 11 nucleotides match TRBD2. The germline CDR1 and CDR2 sequences are SGHRS and YFSETQ. J gave up 5 bases and V 5 bases, and 8 bases lay outside the gene matches. The CDR3 totals 15 residues. The DNA of the CDR3 is TGCGCCAGCAGACAGACTAGCGGGGACCCCGAGACCCAGTACTTC. Its translation is CASRQTSGDPETQYF.